This T cell receptor beta chain was observed in a study of T-cell reconstitution after alpha-beta-depleted transplantation in children. This clonotype was seen more than once but under ten times. A library of TCRbeta sequences, prepared with unique molecular identifiers, was generated. TCRdb used MiXCR to reprocess the PCR reads, holding one entry per CDR3 protein. The sample holds hundreds of thousands of distinct CDR3 sequences; around 17% are singletons and the top ten take 2.5% to 3.5%. Trimming removed 6 bases from V and 4 bases from J, with 17 bases in between. Germline V gene data show CDR1 as SQVTM and CDR2 as ANQGSEA. This CDR3 is built from 14 residues.

The origin of this receptor is a human donor who donated a stem cell graft to a child with acute lymphoblastic leukemia. The V call is TRBV29-1, the J call TRBJ2-3, with D perhaps matching TRBD1 (5 bases). This specimen consisted of PBMCs from the stem cell graft donor, obtained from the stem cell graft. CDR3 bases: TGCAGCGTCGTACAGGCCCTTCCCTCAGATACGCAGTATTTT. It is translated as CSVVQALPSDTQYF.